This passage covers 18 T cell receptor beta chains from one sample sequenced in a study. TCRdb called the 5' RACE reads again in MiXCR, with one record for every CDR3 protein. The table shows about 110 distinct CDR3 sequences, with roughly half occurring only once. The material sequenced was central memory T cells from blood PBMCs. Subset here: central memory CD4+ T cells. The receptors were sampled from a male donor with HIV.

This clonotype turned up a few times. This chain uses TRBV10-3 with TRBJ2-7; tentatively, D is TRBD1 (6 bases). The CDR3 sequence is 14 residues long. V shed 6 bases and J shed 3 bases, with 15 bases lying between them. The germline V gene encodes CDR1 ENHRY and CDR2 SYGVKD. CDR3 nucleotide sequence: TGTGCCATCAGGAGGGGGATGGGGGTCTACGAGCAGTACTTC. Translation: CAIRRGMGVYEQYF.

The chain employs TRBV15 and TRBJ1-2; 9 bases align to TRBD1. Per germline, CDR1 LNHNV and CDR2 YYDKDF (reference sequence). The length of the CDR3 is 14 residues. J was trimmed by 4 bases and V by 2 bases; bases with no gene match: 2. CDR3: CATSRKQGAYGYTF. The CDR3 nucleotides are TGTGCCACCAGCAGAAAACAGGGGGCCTATGGCTACACCTTC. The full variable domain, in which reference TRBV15 and TRBJ1-2 provide the parts outside the CDR3, is DAMVIQNPRYQVTQFGKPVTLSCSQTLNHNVMYWYQQKSSQAPKLLFHYYDKDFNNEADTPDNFQSRRPNTSFCFLDIRSPGLGDTAMYLCATSRKQGAYGYTFGSGTRLTVV.

The chain is built from TRBV9 and TRBJ2-6; D is tentatively TRBD1 or TRBD2 (5 bases each). The CDR3 runs to 14 residues. Germline V gives CDR1 SGDLS, CDR2 YYNGEE. The V end lost 0 bases, the J end lost 6 bases, and 7 bases lay between the germline ends. The CDR3 DNA reads as TGTGCCAGCAGCGTAGGAGGGGCGGCCAACGTCCTGACTTTC. This sequence encodes CASSVGGAANVLTF.

V and J are TRBV11-3 and TRBJ2-4; D unclear. CDR3 length: 12 residues. Germline V lookup: CDR1 SGHNT, CDR2 YENEEA. Trimming removed 2 bases at V and 6 bases at J, with 5 bases between. The CDR3 region has the DNA TGTGCCAGCAGCTTAAGTACAAACATTCAGTACTTC. It specifies CASSLSTNIQYF.

This clonotype was seen once. V usage is TRBV10-3 and J usage is TRBJ2-7; a possible D gene is TRBD1 (7 bases). The germline V gene has CDR1 ENHRY and CDR2 SYGVKD. V was clipped by 0 bases and J by 6 bases, with 12 bases between them. The CDR3 covers 14 residues. In DNA, the CDR3 is TGTGCCATCAGTGAGTCGAGACAGGGAGGCGAGCAGTACTTC. Its protein is CAISESRQGGEQYF.

This clonotype was detected once. This chain links TRBV6-5 with TRBJ1-2; D might be TRBD1 (5 bases). The CDR3 contains 14 residues. V lost 2 bases, J lost 6 bases, and 13 bases lay in between. Germline assignment: CDR1 MNHEY and CDR2 SVGAGI. The chain's CDR3 is CASSYMQGLDGYTF. The CDR3 nucleotides are TGTGCCAGCAGTTACATGCAGGGCCTCGATGGCTACACCTTC.

The J gene is TRBJ1-5, the V gene TRBV7-2, with D tentatively TRBD1 (5 bases). Trimming took 3 bases from V and 3 from J, leaving 12 bases between them. CDR1 and CDR2 from the germline V gene are SGHTA and FQGNSA. The CDR3 loop spans 15 amino acids. CDR3 DNA: TGTGCCAGCAGCTTTGGGTCAGGGTACAATCAGCCCCAGCATTTT. Translating it yields CASSFGSGYNQPQHF.

The chain employs TRBV4-2 and TRBJ1-1; weak D call: TRBD1 (5 bases). This CDR3 has 14 residues. V gave up 0 bases and J gave up 1 base, with 6 bases separating them. The germline gives CDR1 LGHNA, CDR2 YNFKEQ. The CDR3 bases are TGTGCCAGCAGCCAAGACAGGGCGAACACTGAAGCTTTCTTT. Protein: CASSQDRANTEAFF.

This clonotype was counted a few times. V and J are TRBV11-3 and TRBJ1-1; no reliable D call. V was clipped by 2 bases and J by 5 bases, with 18 bases between them. The germline V gene has CDR1 SGHNT and CDR2 YENEEA. CDR3 length equals 16 residues. The CDR3 bases are TGTGCCAGCAGCTTAAGGTTTCTTACGGGGAAGACTGAAGCTTTCTTT. Protein: CASSLRFLTGKTEAFF. Full variable domain (missing parts from reference TRBV11-3 and TRBJ1-1): EAGVVQSPRYKIIEKKQPVAFWCNPISGHNTLYWYLQNLGQGPELLIRYENEEAVDDSQLPKDRFSAERLKGVDSTLKIQPAELGDSAVYLCASSLRFLTGKTEAFFGQGTRLTVV.

This clonotype counts as hyperexpanded. The CDR3 sequence: CSASELAGHSNQPQHF. In DNA form, the CDR3 reads TGCAGTGCTAGTGAGCTGGCCGGGCATAGCAATCAGCCCCAGCATTTT. J is TRBJ1-5 and V is TRBV20-1; no firm D call. V lost 3 bases and J 0 bases, leaving 15 bases between the germline ends. CDR3 length: 16 amino acids. CDR1 and CDR2 from the germline V gene are DFQATT and SNEGSKA (reference sequence).

This clonotype showed up just a few times. The chain combines TRBV7-6 with TRBJ1-1; D is undetermined. V lost 0 bases and J 1 base, leaving 3 bases between the germline ends. The CDR3 consists of 13 residues. Per the germline V gene, CDR1 is SGHVS and CDR2 is FNYEAQ. As DNA, the CDR3 is TGTGCCAGCAGCTTAGCGAAGAACACTGAAGCTTTCTTT. This translates into CASSLAKNTEAFF.

V is TRBV30 and J is TRBJ1-2; 9 nucleotides align to TRBD1. The CDR3 is 14 residues long. Trimming took 2 bases from V and 6 from J; bases not matched to a gene: 7. Germline V CDR1 and CDR2: GTSNPN, SVGIG (reference sequence). DNA of the CDR3: TGTGCCTGGAGTATGGGACAGGGTATTGATGGCTACACCTTC. This gives the protein CAWSMGQGIDGYTF.

This clonotype was seen only a few times. The rearrangement links TRBV21-1 to TRBJ2-7; TRBD1, as called in the table, went unchecked against the DNA. TRBV21-1 is classified as a pseudogene. The CDR3 is 13 residues long. CDR3 region: CASNETGIHEQYF. The CDR3 DNA reads TGTGCCAGCAACGAGACAGGGATACACGAGCAGTACTTC.

V and J are TRBV19 and TRBJ2-2; the match to TRBD2 covers 9 bases. The CDR3 length is 15 residues. Trimming took 10 bases from V and 2 from J; bases not matched to a gene: 8. Germline assignment: CDR1 LNHDA and CDR2 SQIVND (reference sequence). CDR3 amino acids: CATAPGTSNTGELFF. As DNA, the CDR3 is TGTGCCACTGCCCCCGGGACTAGCAACACCGGGGAGCTGTTTTTT.

The chain recombines TRBV15 with TRBJ2-7; D perhaps matches TRBD2 (5 bases). This CDR3 is built from 15 residues. The ends were cut back, 6 bases at V and 3 bases at J, with 18 bases in the middle. CDR1 is LNHNV and CDR2 is YYDKDF in the germline V gene (reference sequence). The CDR3 DNA is TGTGCCACCAGGGCAAACGACGGGGAACGCTACGAGCAGTACTTC. This encodes CATRANDGERYEQYF. Full variable domain (outside the CDR3, taken from reference TRBV15 and TRBJ2-7): DAMVIQNPRYQVTQFGKPVTLSCSQTLNHNVMYWYQQKSSQAPKLLFHYYDKDFNNEADTPDNFQSRRPNTSFCFLDIRSPGLGDTAMYLCATRANDGERYEQYFGPGTRLTVT.

V usage is TRBV20-1 and J usage is TRBJ2-3; the D is unclear. CDR1 and CDR2 from the germline V gene are DFQATT and SNEGSKA (reference sequence). V shed 3 bases and J shed 6 bases, with 10 bases lying between them. This CDR3 region has 12 residues. The CDR3 DNA reads TGCAGTGCTAGTCATTCCCGGGATACGCAGTATTTT. Its protein product is CSASHSRDTQYF.

This rearrangement joins TRBV6-1 to TRBJ1-5; D uncertain. The CDR3 length is 13 residues. Germline-derived CDR1 and CDR2 are MNHNS and SASEGT. With 5 bases removed from V and 7 bases from J, the gap between germline ends came to 12 bases. The CDR3 DNA is TGTGCCAGCAGTAGGCTTTTGGGCCAGCCCCAGCATTTT. It encodes CASSRLLGQPQHF.

The CDR3 sequence: CASSLLGRVIGANVLTF. CDR3 coding DNA: TGTGCCAGCAGTTTACTTGGCAGGGTTATTGGGGCCAACGTCCTGACTTTC. This rearrangement joins TRBV28 to TRBJ2-6; TRBD1 is a possible D gene (5 bases). Germline CDR1 and CDR2: MDHEN and SYDVKM. V was pared by 2 bases and J by 3 bases, with 14 bases between. The CDR3 runs 17 residues. The whole variable domain, filled in from reference TRBV28 and TRBJ2-6, reads DVKVTQSSRYLVKRTGEKVFLECVQDMDHENMFWYRQDPGLGLRLIYFSYDVKMKEKGDIPEGYSVSREKKERFSLILESASTNQTSMYLCASSLLGRVIGANVLTFGAGSRLTVL.